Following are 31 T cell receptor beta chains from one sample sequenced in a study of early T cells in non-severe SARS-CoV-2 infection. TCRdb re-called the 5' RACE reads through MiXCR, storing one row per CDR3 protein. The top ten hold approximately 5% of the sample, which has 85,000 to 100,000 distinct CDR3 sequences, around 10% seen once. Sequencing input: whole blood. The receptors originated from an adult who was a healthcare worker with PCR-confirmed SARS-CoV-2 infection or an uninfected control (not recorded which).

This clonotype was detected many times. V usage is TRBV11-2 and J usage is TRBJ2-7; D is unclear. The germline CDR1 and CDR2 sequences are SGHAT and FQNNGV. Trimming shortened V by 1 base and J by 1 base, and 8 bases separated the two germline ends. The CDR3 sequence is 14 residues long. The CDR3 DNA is TGTGCCAGCAGCTTAGTCGCTGAGTCCTACGAGCAGTACTTC. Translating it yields CASSLVAESYEQYF. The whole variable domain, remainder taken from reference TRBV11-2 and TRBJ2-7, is EAGVAQSPRYKIIEKRQSVAFWCNPISGHATLYWYQQILGQGPKLLIQFQNNGVVDDSQLPKDRFSAERLKGVDSTLKIQPAKLEDSAVYLCASSLVAESYEQYFGPGTRLTVT.

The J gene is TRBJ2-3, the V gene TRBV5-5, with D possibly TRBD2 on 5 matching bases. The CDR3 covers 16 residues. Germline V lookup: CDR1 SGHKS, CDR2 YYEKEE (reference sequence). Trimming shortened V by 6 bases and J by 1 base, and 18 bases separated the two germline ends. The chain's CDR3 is CASTFFQGGRTDTQYF. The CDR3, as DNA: TGTGCCAGCACCTTCTTTCAAGGAGGCCGCACAGATACGCAGTATTTT.

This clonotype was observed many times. CDR3 in amino acids: CASSPTDRRGYEQYF. CDR3 bases: TGTGCCAGCTCACCCACGGACCGCAGGGGCTACGAGCAGTACTTC. The rearrangement uses TRBV18 and TRBJ2-7; perhaps TRBD1 as D (6 bases). The CDR3 is 15 amino acids. Trimming took 3 bases from V and 3 from J, leaving 15 bases between them. Looked up from germline, CDR1 is KGHSH and CDR2 is LQKENI.

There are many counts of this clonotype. In DNA, the CDR3 is TGCGCCAGCAGCCCGAGCGGTGGGTGGCGTGTTGAAAAACTGTTTTTT. As protein: CASSPSGGWRVEKLFF. This sequence joins TRBV4-1 and TRBJ1-4; no definite D call. CDR1 and CDR2 (germline): MGHRA, YSYEKL. The V end was cut by 4 bases, the J end by 7 bases, with 19 bases between. The CDR3 runs 16 residues.

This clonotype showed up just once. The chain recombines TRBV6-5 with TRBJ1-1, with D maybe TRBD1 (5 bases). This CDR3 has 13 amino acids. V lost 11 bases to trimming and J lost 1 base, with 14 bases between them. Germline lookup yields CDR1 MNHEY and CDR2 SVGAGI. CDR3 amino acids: CASRTGQNTEAFF. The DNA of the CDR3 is TGTGCCTCCAGAACTGGACAGAACACTGAAGCTTTCTTT.

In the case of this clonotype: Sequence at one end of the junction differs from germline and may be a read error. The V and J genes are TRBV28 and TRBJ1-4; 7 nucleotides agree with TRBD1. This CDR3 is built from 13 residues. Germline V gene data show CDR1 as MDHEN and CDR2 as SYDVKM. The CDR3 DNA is TGTGCCAGCAGTTTAAACCCCCGGGACAGTCAACTTTTT. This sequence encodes CASSLNPRDSQLF.

The CDR3 DNA sequence: TGTGCCAGCAGCCAGAGACTAGCGGGAGAGAACACCGGGGAGCTGTTTTTT. Its protein is CASSQRLAGENTGELFF. The chain uses TRBV7-9 and TRBJ2-2, with 12 bases lining up with TRBD2. The V segment lost 5 bases and the J segment 1 base; nucleotides outside the gene matches: 5. The CDR3 is 17 amino acids. The germline V gene has CDR1 SEHNR and CDR2 FQNEAQ (reference sequence).

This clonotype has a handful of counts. CDR3 nucleotides: TGTGCCAGCAACACCGCCGAGCGGCGGGGCTATGGCTACACCTTC. This gives the protein CASNTAERRGYGYTF. This chain connects TRBV12-3 or TRBV12-4 to TRBJ1-2; D is ambiguous. The V and J ends lost 7 bases and 4 bases respectively, with 19 bases between them. CDR3 length equals 15 residues.

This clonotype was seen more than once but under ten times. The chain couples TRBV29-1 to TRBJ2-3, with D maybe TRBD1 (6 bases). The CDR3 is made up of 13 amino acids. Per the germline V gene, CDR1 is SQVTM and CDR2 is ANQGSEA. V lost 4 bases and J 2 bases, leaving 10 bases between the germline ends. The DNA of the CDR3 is TGCAGCGTTGCCAGGGGTCACACAGATACGCAGTATTTT. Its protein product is CSVARGHTDTQYF.

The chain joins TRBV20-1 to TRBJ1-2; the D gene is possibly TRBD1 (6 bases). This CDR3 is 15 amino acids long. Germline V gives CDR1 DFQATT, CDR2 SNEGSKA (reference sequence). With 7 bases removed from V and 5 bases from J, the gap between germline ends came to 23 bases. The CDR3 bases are TGCAGTGTTAGCCCCCCGGGGGCAGGGGCTTATGGCTACACCTTC. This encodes CSVSPPGAGAYGYTF.

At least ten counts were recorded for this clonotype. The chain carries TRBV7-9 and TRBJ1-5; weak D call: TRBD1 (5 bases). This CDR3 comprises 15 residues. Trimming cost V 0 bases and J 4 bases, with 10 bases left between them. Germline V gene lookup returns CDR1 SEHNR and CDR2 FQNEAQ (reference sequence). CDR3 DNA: TGTGCCAGCAGCTTAGCGGCTACAGGTAATCAGCCCCAGCATTTT. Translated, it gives CASSLAATGNQPQHF.

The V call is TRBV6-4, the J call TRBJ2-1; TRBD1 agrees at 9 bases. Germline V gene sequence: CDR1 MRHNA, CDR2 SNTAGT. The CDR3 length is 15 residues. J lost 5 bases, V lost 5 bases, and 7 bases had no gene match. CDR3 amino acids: CASSLTGGFNNEQFF. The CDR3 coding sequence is TGTGCCAGCAGTCTGACAGGGGGGTTTAACAATGAGCAGTTCTTC.

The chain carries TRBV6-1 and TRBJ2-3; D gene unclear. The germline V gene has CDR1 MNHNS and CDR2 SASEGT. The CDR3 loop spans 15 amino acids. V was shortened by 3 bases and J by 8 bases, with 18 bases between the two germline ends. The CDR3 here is CASSEAATYKITQYF. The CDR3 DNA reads TGTGCCAGCAGTGAGGCGGCAACATACAAGATTACGCAGTATTTT.

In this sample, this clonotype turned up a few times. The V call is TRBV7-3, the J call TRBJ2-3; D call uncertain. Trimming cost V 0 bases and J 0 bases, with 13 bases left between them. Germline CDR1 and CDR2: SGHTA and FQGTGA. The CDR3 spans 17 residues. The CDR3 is CASSLTSSGPSTDTQYF. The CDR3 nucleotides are TGTGCCAGCAGCTTAACGTCTTCCGGGCCTAGCACAGATACGCAGTATTTT.

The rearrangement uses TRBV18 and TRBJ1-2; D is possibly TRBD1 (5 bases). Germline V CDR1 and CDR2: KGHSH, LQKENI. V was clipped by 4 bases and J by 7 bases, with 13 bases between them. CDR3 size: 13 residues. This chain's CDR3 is CASSRDGLFGYTF. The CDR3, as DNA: TGTGCCAGCTCACGGGACGGTTTGTTTGGCTACACCTTC.

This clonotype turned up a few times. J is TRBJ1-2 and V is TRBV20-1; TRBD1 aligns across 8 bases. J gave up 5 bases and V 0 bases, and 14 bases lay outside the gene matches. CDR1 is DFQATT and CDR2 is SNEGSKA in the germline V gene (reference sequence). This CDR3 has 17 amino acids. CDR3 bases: TGCAGTGCTAGAGACCCCCTCAATGGACAGGGATTTTATGGCTACACCTTC. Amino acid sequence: CSARDPLNGQGFYGYTF.

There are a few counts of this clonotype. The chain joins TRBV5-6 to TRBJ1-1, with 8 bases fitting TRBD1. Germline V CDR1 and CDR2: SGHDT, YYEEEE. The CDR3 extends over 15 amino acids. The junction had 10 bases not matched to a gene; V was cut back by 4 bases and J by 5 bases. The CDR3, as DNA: TGTGCCAGCAGCGGATTAAGGACAGGGAGGACTGAAGCTTTCTTT. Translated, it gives CASSGLRTGRTEAFF.

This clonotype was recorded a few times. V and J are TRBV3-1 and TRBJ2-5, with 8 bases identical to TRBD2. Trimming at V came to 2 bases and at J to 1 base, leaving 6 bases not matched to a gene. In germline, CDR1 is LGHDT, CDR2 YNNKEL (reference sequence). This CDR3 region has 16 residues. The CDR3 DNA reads TGTGCCAGCAGCCAAACACACGCGGGGGGCCAAGAGACCCAGTACTTC. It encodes CASSQTHAGGQETQYF.

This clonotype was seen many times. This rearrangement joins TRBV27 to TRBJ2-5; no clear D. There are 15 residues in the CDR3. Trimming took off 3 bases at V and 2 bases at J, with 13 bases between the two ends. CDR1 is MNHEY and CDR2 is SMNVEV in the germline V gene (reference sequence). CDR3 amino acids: CASSLLSRRQETQYF. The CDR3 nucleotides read TGTGCCAGCAGTTTGCTGTCGAGACGACAAGAGACCCAGTACTTC.

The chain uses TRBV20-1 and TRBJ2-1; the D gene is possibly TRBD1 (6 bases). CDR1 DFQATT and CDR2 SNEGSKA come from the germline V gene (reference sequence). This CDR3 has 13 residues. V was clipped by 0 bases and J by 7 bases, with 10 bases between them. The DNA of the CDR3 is TGCAGTGCTAGAGAACAGGGACGAAATGAGCAGTTCTTC. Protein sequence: CSAREQGRNEQFF.

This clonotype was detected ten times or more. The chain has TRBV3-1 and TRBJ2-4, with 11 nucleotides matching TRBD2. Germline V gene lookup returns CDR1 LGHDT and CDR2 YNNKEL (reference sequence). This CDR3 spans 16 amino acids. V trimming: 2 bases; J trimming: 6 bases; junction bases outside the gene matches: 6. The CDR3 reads CASSQILAGGTNIQYF. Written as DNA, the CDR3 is TGTGCCAGCAGCCAAATCCTAGCGGGGGGAACAAACATTCAGTACTTC.

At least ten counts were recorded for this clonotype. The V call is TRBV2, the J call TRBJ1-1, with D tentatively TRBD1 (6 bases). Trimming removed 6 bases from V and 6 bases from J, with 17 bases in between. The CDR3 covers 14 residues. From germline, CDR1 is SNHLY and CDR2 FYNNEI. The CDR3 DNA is TGTGCCAGCAGACTGGAGGGGAAGGGGGCTGAAGCTTTCTTT. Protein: CASRLEGKGAEAFF.

DNA for the CDR3: TGTGCCAGCAGTTTAGCGCCGGGCGAGCAGTACTTC. Translation gives CASSLAPGEQYF. The chain employs TRBV27 and TRBJ2-7, with unresolved D. Trimming took off 2 bases at V and 6 bases at J, with 8 bases between the two ends. In germline, CDR1 is MNHEY, CDR2 SMNVEV (reference sequence). The CDR3 has 12 residues.

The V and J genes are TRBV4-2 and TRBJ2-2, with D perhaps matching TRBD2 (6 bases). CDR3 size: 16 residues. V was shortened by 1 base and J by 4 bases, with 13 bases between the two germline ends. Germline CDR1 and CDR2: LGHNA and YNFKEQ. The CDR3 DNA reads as TGTGCCAGCAGCCAAGGTTTACCAGCGGGCACCGGGGAGCTGTTTTTT. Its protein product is CASSQGLPAGTGELFF.

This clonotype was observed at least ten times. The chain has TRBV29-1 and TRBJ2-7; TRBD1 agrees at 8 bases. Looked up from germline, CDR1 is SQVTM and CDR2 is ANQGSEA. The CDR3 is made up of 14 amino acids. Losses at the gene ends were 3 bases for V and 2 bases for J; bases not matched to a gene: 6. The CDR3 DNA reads TGCAGCGTTGATCCGGGCAGGGGGCCCTACGAGCAGTACTTC. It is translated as CSVDPGRGPYEQYF.

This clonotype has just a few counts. CDR3 nucleotide sequence: TGCAGTGCTAGAGAAGGGACAGGGAATCAGCCCCAGCATTTT. This gives the protein CSAREGTGNQPQHF. This chain links TRBV20-1 with TRBJ1-5, with 9 bases identical to TRBD1. The germline V gene encodes CDR1 DFQATT and CDR2 SNEGSKA (reference sequence). Trimming cost V 0 bases and J 4 bases; bases outside gene matches: 1. The CDR3 covers 14 residues.

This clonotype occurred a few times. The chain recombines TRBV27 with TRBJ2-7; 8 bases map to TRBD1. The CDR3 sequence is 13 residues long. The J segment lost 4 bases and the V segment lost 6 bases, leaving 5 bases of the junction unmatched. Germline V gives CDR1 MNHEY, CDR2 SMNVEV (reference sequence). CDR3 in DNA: TGTGCCAGCAGCCAGGGGGCCCAGTACGAGCAGTACTTC. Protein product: CASSQGAQYEQYF.

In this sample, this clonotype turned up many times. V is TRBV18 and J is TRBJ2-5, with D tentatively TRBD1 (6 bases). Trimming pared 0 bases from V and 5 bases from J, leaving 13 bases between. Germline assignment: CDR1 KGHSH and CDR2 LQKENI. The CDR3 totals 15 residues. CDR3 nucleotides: TGTGCCAGCTCACCACCTGGACAGCGGAGGGAGACCCAGTACTTC. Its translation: CASSPPGQRRETQYF.

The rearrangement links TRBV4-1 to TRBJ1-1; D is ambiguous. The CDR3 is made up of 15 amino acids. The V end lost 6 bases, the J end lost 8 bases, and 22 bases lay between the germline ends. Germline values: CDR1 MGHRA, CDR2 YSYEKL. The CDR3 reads CASRSGSRLAQEAFF. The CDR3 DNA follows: TGCGCCAGCAGATCTGGGTCGAGGTTGGCACAAGAAGCTTTCTTT.

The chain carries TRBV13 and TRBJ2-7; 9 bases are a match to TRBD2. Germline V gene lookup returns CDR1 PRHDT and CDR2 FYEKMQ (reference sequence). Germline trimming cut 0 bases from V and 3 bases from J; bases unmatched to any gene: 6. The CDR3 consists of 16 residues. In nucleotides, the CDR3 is TGTGCCAGCAGCTTAGGGATAGCGGGAGCCGACTACGAGCAGTACTTC. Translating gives CASSLGIAGADYEQYF.

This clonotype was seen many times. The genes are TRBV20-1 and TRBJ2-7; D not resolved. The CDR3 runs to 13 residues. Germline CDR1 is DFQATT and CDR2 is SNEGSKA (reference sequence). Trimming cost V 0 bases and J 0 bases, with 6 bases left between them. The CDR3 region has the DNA TGCAGTGCTAGAGAGGGCAGCTCCTACGAGCAGTACTTC. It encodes CSAREGSSYEQYF.